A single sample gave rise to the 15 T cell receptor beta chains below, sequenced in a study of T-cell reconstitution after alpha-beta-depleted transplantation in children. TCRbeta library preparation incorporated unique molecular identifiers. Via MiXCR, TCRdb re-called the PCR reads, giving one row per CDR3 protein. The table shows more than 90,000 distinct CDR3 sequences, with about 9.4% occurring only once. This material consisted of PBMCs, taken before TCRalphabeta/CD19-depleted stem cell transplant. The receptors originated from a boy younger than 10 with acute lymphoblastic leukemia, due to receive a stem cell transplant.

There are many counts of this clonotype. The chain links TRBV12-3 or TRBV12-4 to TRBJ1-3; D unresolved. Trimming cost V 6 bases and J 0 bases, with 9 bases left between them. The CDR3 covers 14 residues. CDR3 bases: TGTGCCAGCAGCCCCAGTAACTCTGGAAACACCATATATTTT. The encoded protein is CASSPSNSGNTIYF.

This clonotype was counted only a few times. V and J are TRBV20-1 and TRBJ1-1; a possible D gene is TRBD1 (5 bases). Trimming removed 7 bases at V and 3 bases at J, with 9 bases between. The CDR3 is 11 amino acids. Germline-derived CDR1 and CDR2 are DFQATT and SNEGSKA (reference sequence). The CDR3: CSVMGDTEAFF. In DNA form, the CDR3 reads TGCAGTGTCATGGGGGACACTGAAGCTTTCTTT.

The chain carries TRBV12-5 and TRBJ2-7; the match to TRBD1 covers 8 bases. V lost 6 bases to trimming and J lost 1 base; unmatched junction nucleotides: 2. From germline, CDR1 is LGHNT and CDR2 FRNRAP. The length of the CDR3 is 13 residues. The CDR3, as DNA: TGTGCTAGTGGGACAGGGGAATCCTACGAGCAGTACTTC. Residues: CASGTGESYEQYF.

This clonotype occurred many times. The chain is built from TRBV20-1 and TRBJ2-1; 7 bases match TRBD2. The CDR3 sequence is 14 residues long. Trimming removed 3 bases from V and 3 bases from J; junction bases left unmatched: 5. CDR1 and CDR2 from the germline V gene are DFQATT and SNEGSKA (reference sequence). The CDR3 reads CSASYASGYNEQFF. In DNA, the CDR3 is TGCAGTGCTAGTTACGCTAGCGGCTACAATGAGCAGTTCTTC.

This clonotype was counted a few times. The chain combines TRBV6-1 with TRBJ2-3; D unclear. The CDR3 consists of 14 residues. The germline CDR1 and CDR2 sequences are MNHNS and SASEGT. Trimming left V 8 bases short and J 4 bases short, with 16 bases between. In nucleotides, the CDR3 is TGTGCCAGCTCCCCTCTCTCTGGTCCAGATACGCAGTATTTT. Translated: CASSPLSGPDTQYF.

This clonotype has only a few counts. The CDR3 coding sequence is TGTGCCAGCAGCTTAGAGGGGTTTGGGCGGGAGGACACCGGGGAGCTGTTTTTT. Its protein is CASSLEGFGREDTGELFF. V gene TRBV7-8 combines with J gene TRBJ2-2, with TRBD2 matching over 8 bases. The germline V gene has CDR1 SGHVS and CDR2 FQNEAQ. This CDR3 is built from 18 residues. Losses at the gene ends were 1 base for V and 3 bases for J; bases not matched to a gene: 10. Filled out from reference TRBV7-8 and TRBJ2-2, the complete variable domain reads GAGVSQSPRYKVAKRGQDVALRCDPISGHVSLFWYQQALGQGPEFLTYFQNEAQLDKSGLPSDRFFAERPEGSVSTLKIQRTQQEDSAVYLCASSLEGFGREDTGELFFGEGSRLTVL.

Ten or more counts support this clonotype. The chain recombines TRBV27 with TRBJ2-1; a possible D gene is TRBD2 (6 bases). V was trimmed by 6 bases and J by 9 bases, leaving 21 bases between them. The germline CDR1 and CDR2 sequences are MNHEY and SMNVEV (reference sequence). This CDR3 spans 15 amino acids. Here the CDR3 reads CASSALAISQSEQFF. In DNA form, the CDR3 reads TGTGCCAGCAGCGCCCTAGCGATATCACAATCTGAGCAGTTCTTC.

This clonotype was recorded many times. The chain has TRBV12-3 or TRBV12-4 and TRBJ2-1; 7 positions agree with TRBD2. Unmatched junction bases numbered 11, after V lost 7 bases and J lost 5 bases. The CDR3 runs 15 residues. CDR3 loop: CASMMGGSLHNEQFF. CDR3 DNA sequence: TGTGCCAGCATGATGGGCGGGAGCCTACACAATGAGCAGTTCTTC.

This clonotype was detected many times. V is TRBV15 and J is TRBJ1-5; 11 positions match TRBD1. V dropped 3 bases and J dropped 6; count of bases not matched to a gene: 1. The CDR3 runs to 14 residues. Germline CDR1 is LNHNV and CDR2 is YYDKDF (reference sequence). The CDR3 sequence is CATSRDRGLQPQHF. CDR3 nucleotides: TGTGCCACCAGCAGGGACAGGGGGCTTCAGCCCCAGCATTTT.

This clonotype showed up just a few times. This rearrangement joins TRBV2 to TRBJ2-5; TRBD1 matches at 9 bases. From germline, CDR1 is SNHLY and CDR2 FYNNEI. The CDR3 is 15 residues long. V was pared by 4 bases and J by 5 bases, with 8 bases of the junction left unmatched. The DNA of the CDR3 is TGTGCCAGCAGTGTAATGGACAGGGGTCTCGAGACCCAGTACTTC. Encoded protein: CASSVMDRGLETQYF.

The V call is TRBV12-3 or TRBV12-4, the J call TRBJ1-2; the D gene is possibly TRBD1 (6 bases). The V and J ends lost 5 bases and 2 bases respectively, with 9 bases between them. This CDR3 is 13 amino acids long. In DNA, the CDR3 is TGTGCCAGCAGTCGCGGACAGAACTATGGCTACACCTTC. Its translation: CASSRGQNYGYTF.

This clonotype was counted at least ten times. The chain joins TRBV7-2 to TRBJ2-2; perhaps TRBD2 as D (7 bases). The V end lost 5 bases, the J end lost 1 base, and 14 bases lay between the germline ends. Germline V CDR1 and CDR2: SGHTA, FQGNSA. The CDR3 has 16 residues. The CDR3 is CASSPGGQGNTGELFF. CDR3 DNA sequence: TGTGCCAGCAGCCCCGGGGGGCAGGGGAACACCGGGGAGCTGTTTTTT. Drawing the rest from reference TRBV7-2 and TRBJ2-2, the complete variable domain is GAGVSQSPSNKVTEKGKDVELRCDPISGHTALYWYRQSLGQGLEFLIYFQGNSAPDKSGLPSDRFSAERTGGSVSTLTIQRTQQEDSAVYLCASSPGGQGNTGELFFGEGSRLTVL.

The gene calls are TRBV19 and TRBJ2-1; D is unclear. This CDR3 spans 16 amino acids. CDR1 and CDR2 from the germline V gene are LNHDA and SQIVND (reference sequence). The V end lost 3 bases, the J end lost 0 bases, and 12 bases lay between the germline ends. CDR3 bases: TGTGCCAGTAGTATCTTTGTCGCCCGCTCCTACAATGAGCAGTTCTTC. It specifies CASSIFVARSYNEQFF.

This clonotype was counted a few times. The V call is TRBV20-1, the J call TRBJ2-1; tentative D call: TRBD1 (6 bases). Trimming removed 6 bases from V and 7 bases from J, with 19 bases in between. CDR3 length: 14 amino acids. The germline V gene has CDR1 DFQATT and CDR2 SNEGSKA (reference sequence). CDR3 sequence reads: CSAQIARGRNEQFF. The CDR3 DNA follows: TGCAGTGCCCAGATCGCTAGGGGGAGAAATGAGCAGTTCTTC.

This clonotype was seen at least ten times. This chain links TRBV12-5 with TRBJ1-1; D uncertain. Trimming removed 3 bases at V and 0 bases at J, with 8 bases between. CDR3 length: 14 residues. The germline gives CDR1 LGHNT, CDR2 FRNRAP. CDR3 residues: CASGLGTVNTEAFF. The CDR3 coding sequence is TGTGCTAGTGGTTTAGGTACAGTGAACACTGAAGCTTTCTTT. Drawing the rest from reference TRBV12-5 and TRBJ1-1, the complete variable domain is DARVTQTPRHKVTEMGQEVTMRCQPILGHNTVFWYRQTMMQGLELLAYFRNRAPLDDSGMPKDRFSAEMPDATLATLKIQPSEPRDSAVYFCASGLGTVNTEAFFGQGTRLTVV.